This T cell receptor (beta chain) was profiled in a study of control samples from healthy donors and cancer patients (dated by TCRdb to 2020 to 2021). As concerns this clone: The antigen it binds to is not known. No much larger clone is present one base from it, and per-base qualities are unavailable.

Library generation was performed with the immunoSEQ multiplex PCR assay. Drawn from immuneACCESS, this table holds only the in-frame rearrangements with V and J called that TCRdb kept. Clones are partly lost; checked studies trace under half to an unresolved V gene and leave the rest unexplained. The sample table records 170,000 or so clones; roughly 94% of these occur just once. The ten most abundant clones make up around 1.3% of the sample. There are 15 amino acids in the CDR3, from cysteine to phenylalanine inclusive. Just CDR3 DNA is preserved here, 45 bases in frame from base 1. From a lookup of the germline V gene, CDR1 and CDR2 are LGHNA and YSLEER. V loses 6 bases of germline sequence and J loses 5 bases, and the interval between the two ends is 17 bases.

This clonotype originated in a young woman in good health. Sequencing used blood. The V and J genes are TRBV4-3 and TRBJ1-3, with an unclear D gene assignment. The DNA sequence reads TGCGCCAGCAGTCCCGAGGGCCGGGCGAGAAACACCATATATTTT. It translates as CASSPEGRARNTIYF.